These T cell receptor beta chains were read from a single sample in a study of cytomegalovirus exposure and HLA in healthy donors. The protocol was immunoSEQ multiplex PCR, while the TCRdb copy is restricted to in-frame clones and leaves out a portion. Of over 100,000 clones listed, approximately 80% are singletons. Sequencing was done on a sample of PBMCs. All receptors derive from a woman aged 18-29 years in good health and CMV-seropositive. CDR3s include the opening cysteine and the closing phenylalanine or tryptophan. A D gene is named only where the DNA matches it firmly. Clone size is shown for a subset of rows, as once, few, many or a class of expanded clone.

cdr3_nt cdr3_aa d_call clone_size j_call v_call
TGTGCCATCAGTGGAACAGGGAGCCTGGGAAACACCATATATTTT CAISGTGSLGNTIYF - - TRBJ1-3 TRBV10-3
TGTGCCAGCAGCTTAGGGGAGGCCGTCTACAATGAGCAGTTCTTC CASSLGEAVYNEQFF - once TRBJ2-1 TRBV7-6
TGTGCCAGCACCAGGGGATACAAATCCCCCGAAGCTTTCTTT CASTRGYKSPEAFF - - TRBJ1-1 TRBV9
TGTGCCAGCCGGCTAGCGGGGACCAATGAGCAGTTCTTC CASRLAGTNEQFF TRBD2 - TRBJ2-1 TRBV6-5
TGCGCCAGCAGCTTGGAGGGACAGATCTCCTACGAGCAGTACTTC CASSLEGQISYEQYF TRBD1 - TRBJ2-7 TRBV5-1
TGTGCCAGCAGTGAAAGGCTAGCGGGGGGCTACGAGCAGTACTTC CASSERLAGGYEQYF TRBD2 - TRBJ2-7 TRBV6-1
TGTGCCAGCAGCGTACAGGGTGACACTGAAGCTTTCTTT CASSVQGDTEAFF - many TRBJ1-1 TRBV7-9
TGTGCCAGCAGTACCTACAGGGGGGGCTCCTACAATGAGCAGTTCTTC CASSTYRGGSYNEQFF - - TRBJ2-1 TRBV28
TGTGCCTGCATCCGAAGTAAGGGGCAGGCGTCTAACTATGGCTACACCTTC CACIRSKGQASNYGYTF - - TRBJ1-2 TRBV30
TGTGCCAGCAGCGTAGGTCTCGTCAATGAGCAGTTCTTC CASSVGLVNEQFF - - TRBJ2-1 TRBV9
TGCGCCAGCAGCTTGGCCGGGACAGGGGTTTGGGAGACCCAGTACTTC CASSLAGTGVWETQYF TRBD1 - TRBJ2-5 TRBV5-1
TGTGCCAGCAGCACTGGGACAGGGGGGTATGAAAAACTGTTTTTT CASSTGTGGYEKLFF TRBD1 - TRBJ1-4 TRBV5-6
TGTGCCAGCAGCTTACGCGATAGCAATCAGCCCCAGCATTTT CASSLRDSNQPQHF - few TRBJ1-5 TRBV7-2
TGTGCCAGCAGCCTCACCCGGACTGAAGCTTTCTTT CASSLTRTEAFF - - TRBJ1-1 TRBV5-5
TGTGCCAGCAGCGCCCCCGAGGGACTAGCGGGAGGAGAGCAGTACTTC CASSAPEGLAGGEQYF TRBD2 - TRBJ2-7 TRBV9
TGTGCCAGCAGGAGCACTAGCGGTACCTACAATGAGCAGTTCTTC CASRSTSGTYNEQFF TRBD2 - TRBJ2-1 TRBV2
TGTGCCAGCAGTGAAAAGATCGGTGGGAGAGATACGCAGTATTTT CASSEKIGGRDTQYF - - TRBJ2-3 TRBV6-1
TGCGCCAGCAGAAATAACGGGACTGCTGGAAACACCATATATTTT CASRNNGTAGNTIYF - - TRBJ1-3 TRBV5-1
TGTGCCAGCAGTTCGATAGACAGGCTCTACGAGCAGTACTTC CASSSIDRLYEQYF - few TRBJ2-7 TRBV27
TGTGCCAGCACCCAGGGGGGGAACACTGAAGCTTTCTTT CASTQGGNTEAFF TRBD1 - TRBJ1-1 TRBV6-6
TGCGCCAGCAGCTCGTGGACTAGCGGAACTTACGAGCAGTACTTC CASSSWTSGTYEQYF TRBD2 - TRBJ2-7 TRBV5-1
TGTGCCAGCAGCTTGGTAGGGGGGGGGCCCGGGGCCAACGTCCTGACTTTC CASSLVGGGPGANVLTF - - TRBJ2-6 TRBV5-7
TGTGCCAGCAGCTTTCGGACGGACATGAACACTGAAGCTTTCTTT CASSFRTDMNTEAFF - - TRBJ1-1 TRBV7-2
TGTGCCAGCAGTGCCGGGTTTAGCACAGATACGCAGTATTTT CASSAGFSTDTQYF - few TRBJ2-3 TRBV2
TGTGCCAGCAGTTTACAGGGCAGCACTGAAGCTTTCTTT CASSLQGSTEAFF - - TRBJ1-1 TRBV28
TGTGCCAGCAGTTTAGCGGAACGGAATAATTCACCCCTCCACTTT CASSLAERNNSPLHF - - TRBJ1-6 TRBV28
TGTGCCAGCTCACCGGACAGGGTTGACGAGCAGTACTTC CASSPDRVDEQYF TRBD1 once TRBJ2-7 TRBV18
TGTGCCAGCAGCATAAGCGGGCAAGGCACCGGGGAGCTGTTTTTT CASSISGQGTGELFF - - TRBJ2-2 TRBV6-5
TGTGCCAGCAGCTTTAGGAGCGGGAGAAGTTCGTTCGAGCAGTACTTC CASSFRSGRSSFEQYF TRBD2 - TRBJ2-7 TRBV27
TGTGCCAGTAGAAGTAGCGCGTCGGCGACCTACGAGCAGTACTTC CASRSSASATYEQYF - - TRBJ2-7 TRBV19
TGTGCCAGCAGCTTGGGTGGTGGGCCAGCCGGGGAGCTGTTTTTT CASSLGGGPAGELFF - - TRBJ2-2 TRBV5-4
TGTGCCAGCAGTTCTGAGCGGGAGGGTCCCTACGAGCAGTACTTC CASSSEREGPYEQYF TRBD2 - TRBJ2-7 TRBV6-6
TGTGCCTGGAGTCCCCCTCGTGGGGGACAGGGGTTCTACGAGCAGTACTTC CAWSPPRGGQGFYEQYF TRBD1 - TRBJ2-7 TRBV30
TGTGCCAGCAGCCCGCGGGAGGTGGGGCAAGAGACCCAGTACTTC CASSPREVGQETQYF TRBD2 - TRBJ2-5 TRBV4-2
TGTGCCAGCAGTTACGGCCCGCCGGGGAGTGAGCAGTTCTTC CASSYGPPGSEQFF - - TRBJ2-1 TRBV6-6
TGTGCTAGCAGCTTACTACAGGGGACTGAAGCTTTCTTT CASSLLQGTEAFF TRBD1 few TRBJ1-1 TRBV7-7
TGTGCCAGCAGCCAAGCCCATAACTATGGCTACACCTTC CASSQAHNYGYTF - few TRBJ1-2 TRBV14
TGTGCCTGGAGCGGACCGGGACAGGGTTTCGGGGATGAGCAGTTCTTC CAWSGPGQGFGDEQFF TRBD1 - TRBJ2-1 TRBV30
TGTGCCTGGGGACAGGGGGTTCGTCGGAATTCACCCCTCCACTTT CAWGQGVRRNSPLHF TRBD1 - TRBJ1-6 TRBV30
TGTGCCAGCAGCTTGGCCCAGGGACAGCCCCAGCATTTT CASSLAQGQPQHF - few TRBJ1-5 TRBV5-6
TGTGCCAGCAGTAGTACAGGGGGCGGTTATGAGCAGTACTTC CASSSTGGGYEQYF TRBD1 - TRBJ2-7 TRBV28
TGTGCCAGCAGCTTAGGACAGGGGCTTGATCAGCCCCAGCATTTT CASSLGQGLDQPQHF TRBD1 once TRBJ1-5 TRBV7-6
TGTGCTAGTGGTTTATCAGGGGGCAACACCGGGGAGCTGTTTTTT CASGLSGGNTGELFF TRBD1 - TRBJ2-2 TRBV12-5
TGCGCCAGCAGTGCGTTCCCGACAGGGTTGTCCCTAAATCAGCCCCAGCATTTT CASSAFPTGLSLNQPQHF TRBD1 - TRBJ1-5 TRBV10-2
TGTGCCAGCAGCTTAGCTCACCGGGACAGCTACACAGATACGCAGTATTTT CASSLAHRDSYTDTQYF TRBD1 few TRBJ2-3 TRBV11-3
TGTGCCAGCAGCGTAGGAGGGATGAACAATCAGCCCCAGCATTTT CASSVGGMNNQPQHF - once TRBJ1-5 TRBV9